The 10 T cell receptor beta chains below come from one sample, sequenced in a study of post-analysis software for immune sequencing data. TCR beta cDNA libraries had unique molecular identifiers. TCRdb redid the calling of the PCR reads with MiXCR, one entry per CDR3 protein. The data show fewer than 850,000 distinct CDR3 sequences, with approximately 44% seen just once and just under 5% held by the top ten. Study-wide findings and caveats: With TRBV5-6, TRBV5-1 and TRBV20-1 included, a handful of TRBV segments were more frequent in patients than in controls.

No antigen is known for these receptors. Input material: blood. These receptors all stem from a girl aged 5-17 years with multiple sclerosis.

The V call is TRBV24-1, the J call TRBJ1-5, with 9 bases identical to TRBD1. The CDR3 has 14 amino acids. Germline-derived CDR1 and CDR2 are KGHDR and SFDVKD. V gave up 3 bases and J gave up 5 bases; unmatched junction bases: 1. CDR3 coding DNA: TGTGCCACCAGTGATGACAGGGGGGATCAGCCCCAGCATTTT. It specifies CATSDDRGDQPQHF.

This clonotype turned up a few times. The chain links TRBV21-1 to TRBJ2-4; the D call of TRBD1 is as the table states it, not checked on the DNA. The J call is uncertain, as TRBJ2-7 better fits the DNA end. TRBV21-1 is a listed pseudogene. The CDR3 runs 17 residues. CDR3 protein: CASSPGQGITGFHEQYF. In DNA form, the CDR3 reads TGTGCCAGCAGCCCGGGACAGGGTATAACGGGATTCCACGAGCAGTACTTC.

There are a few counts of this clonotype. The chain joins TRBV7-3 to TRBJ2-1, with 8 positions matching TRBD1. CDR1 SGHTA and CDR2 FQGTGA come from the germline V gene. This CDR3 is 16 amino acids long. The junction had 12 bases not matched to a gene; V was cut back by 5 bases and J by 6 bases. For the CDR3, the DNA is TGTGCCAGCAGCCCAATACGGGACAGGAAATTCAATGAGCAGTTCTTC. Its translation: CASSPIRDRKFNEQFF.

In its sample, this clonotype was seen a few times. The J gene is TRBJ2-1, the V gene TRBV15, with D possibly being TRBD2 (6 bases). The CDR3 contains 17 residues. Germline lookup yields CDR1 LNHNV and CDR2 YYDKDF (reference sequence). With 4 bases removed from V and 5 bases from J, the gap between germline ends came to 21 bases. The CDR3 region has the DNA TGTGCCACCAGCAACAGCCCCCCTAGCGTACAAGACAATGAGCAGTTCTTC. It yields the protein CATSNSPPSVQDNEQFF.

The chain uses TRBV11-2 and TRBJ1-2, with no clear D. V dropped 1 base and J dropped 4 bases, with 19 bases sitting between them. The CDR3 is made up of 17 amino acids. Germline V gives CDR1 SGHAT, CDR2 FQNNGV. The DNA for the CDR3 is TGTGCCAGCAGCTTAGTAATAGGCAATTGGAATGGCTATGGCTACACCTTC. It yields the protein CASSLVIGNWNGYGYTF.

The rearrangement uses TRBV5-1 and TRBJ2-7; 9 nucleotides agree with TRBD1. V shed 9 bases, J shed 5 bases, and the junction held 9 bases outside the gene matches. Germline loops: CDR1 SGHRS, CDR2 YFSETQ. The CDR3 is 13 residues long. CDR3: CATARDRADEQYF. CDR3 DNA: TGCGCCACCGCCCGGGACAGGGCTGACGAGCAGTACTTC. Combining the CDR3 with reference TRBV5-1 and TRBJ2-7 gives the whole variable domain KAGVTQTPRYLIKTRGQQVTLSCSPISGHRSVSWYQQTPGQGLQFLFEYFSETQRNKGNFPGRFSGRQFSNSRSEMNVSTLELGDSALYLCATARDRADEQYFGPGTRLTVT.

This clonotype was found a few times. The chain uses TRBV27 and TRBJ2-5, with TRBD2 as a possible D gene (5 bases). Matching the DNA end better, TRBJ2-7 makes the J call doubtful. The CDR3 has 13 residues. Germline CDR1 MNHEY, CDR2 SMNVEV (reference sequence). CDR3: CASSLRGLDEQYF. DNA of the CDR3: TGTGCCAGCAGTTTACGGGGTTTGGACGAGCAGTACTTC.

The chain uses TRBV6-1 and TRBJ1-1; D might be TRBD1 (5 bases). V was trimmed by 0 bases and J by 1 base, leaving 9 bases between them. The germline V gene encodes CDR1 MNHNS and CDR2 SASEGT. This CDR3 is 15 amino acids long. The CDR3 region has the DNA TGTGCCAGCAGTGAAGCCCAGGGTTGGAACACTGAAGCTTTCTTT. This translates into CASSEAQGWNTEAFF.

The chain is built from TRBV12-3 or TRBV12-4 and TRBJ1-5, with no clear D. CDR3 size: 14 residues. The V gene lost 7 bases and the J gene lost 9 bases, with 19 bases spanning the gap. The CDR3 loop is CASTITDLGGPQHF. In nucleotides, the CDR3 is TGTGCCAGCACCATTACGGACCTCGGAGGGCCCCAGCATTTT.

The table lists this clonotype with a few counts. This sequence joins TRBV27 and TRBJ2-1; 10 bases match TRBD2. J lost 6 bases, V lost 9 bases, and 8 bases had no gene match. CDR3 size: 14 residues. CDR1 is MNHEY, CDR2 SMNVEV, per germline (reference sequence). CDR3 sequence: CASATSGPTNEQFF. The CDR3 DNA reads TGTGCCAGTGCGACTAGCGGGCCGACCAATGAGCAGTTCTTC.